The 6 T cell receptor beta chains given below trace back to one sample, sequenced in a study of cytomegalovirus exposure and HLA in healthy donors. The study ran its PCR with 60 Vbeta and 13 Jbeta primers. Assay used: immunoSEQ multiplex PCR; TCRdb lists only in-frame clones, some missing. The sample has 65,000 to 85,000 clones, 60% to 80% seen once. Sequenced: PBMCs. The source of these receptors is a woman in her thirties or forties in good health and CMV-seropositive.

This clone appeared a single time. J is TRBJ1-5 and V is TRBV5-8; D is perhaps TRBD1 (5 bases). The CDR3 length is 16 residues. Trimming shortened V by 1 base and J by 5 bases, and 16 bases separated the two germline ends. CDR1 is SGHTS, CDR2 YDEGEE, per germline. CDR3 DNA: TGTGCCAGCAGCTTGAGGCAGGGCGCCTACCATCAGCCCCAGCATTTT. Its protein product is CASSLRQGAYHQPQHF.

This rearrangement joins TRBV29-1 to TRBJ2-1; 10 bases are a match to TRBD2. Germline loops: CDR1 SQVTM, CDR2 ANQGSEA. The CDR3 extends over 16 amino acids. V was pared by 3 bases and J by 8 bases, with 13 bases of the junction left unmatched. In DNA form, the CDR3 reads TGCAGCGTTGAGGGGGGTCCTAGCGGGAGTGGGGATGAGCAGTTCTTC. This codes for CSVEGGPSGSGDEQFF.

In its sample, this clone was seen once. The rearrangement joins TRBV6-1 to TRBJ2-7, with D perhaps TRBD1 (5 bases). Germline CDR1 reads MNHNS; CDR2 reads SASEGT. V dropped 0 bases and J dropped 3 bases, with 6 bases sitting between them. This CDR3 is 13 amino acids long. CDR3 sequence reads: CASSEATDYEQYF. The CDR3 bases are TGTGCCAGCAGTGAAGCGACAGACTACGAGCAGTACTTC.

The V and J genes are TRBV15 and TRBJ2-3; TRBD2 matches at 10 bases. The CDR3 is 16 amino acids. Trimming at V came to 5 bases and at J to 4 bases, leaving 9 bases not matched to a gene. The germline V gene encodes CDR1 LNHNV and CDR2 YYDKDF (reference sequence). The CDR3 sequence is CATSRREAGGSDTQYF. The CDR3 nucleotides read TGTGCCACCAGCCGGCGAGAAGCGGGAGGGTCAGATACGCAGTATTTT.

The CDR3 loop reads CSVLGGQGPYEQYF. CDR3 DNA sequence: TGCAGCGTATTAGGAGGACAGGGTCCATACGAGCAGTACTTC. J is TRBJ2-7 and V is TRBV29-1, with 8 bases lining up with TRBD1. The CDR3 contains 14 residues. Losses at the gene ends were 6 bases for V and 4 bases for J; bases not matched to a gene: 11. CDR1 is SQVTM and CDR2 is ANQGSEA in the germline V gene.

This rearrangement joins TRBV7-9 to TRBJ2-7; 8 bases map to TRBD2. The CDR3 sequence is 16 residues long. V was clipped by 4 bases and J by 3 bases; unmatched bases: 11. Germline V lookup: CDR1 SEHNR, CDR2 FQNEAQ (reference sequence). The CDR3 protein is CASSSRGGLANYEQYF. The CDR3 DNA is TGTGCCAGCAGCTCACGGGGGGGGCTAGCCAACTACGAGCAGTACTTC.